The clone carrying this TCR beta chain was observed a handful of times. Its antigen is unknown. These data originate in a study of vaccination and CD4 T cells after COVID-19. Looking at the study overall: From HCoV-229E, HCoV-OC43, HCoV-NL63 and SARS-CoV-2, overlapping spike peptides were used to stimulate the cells. Regarding the study as a whole: The median proportion of reactive clones detected only post-vaccination in convalescent patients was about 87%. Only relatively few convalescent patients were studied, and early post-infection timepoints were not analyzed.

The V end was cut by 6 bases, the J end by 5 bases, with 16 bases between. The CDR3 consists of 14 residues. CDR1 is MDHEN and CDR2 is SYDVKM in the germline V gene. The Oncomine TCR Beta short-read assay was applied to DNA of cultured CD4+ T cells. TCRdb re-called the PCR reads with MiXCR, one entry per CDR3 protein. This table holds roughly 19,000 distinct CDR3 sequences, roughly 63% found once. Treatment in this sample: roughly 10-day PBMC culture with coronavirus spike peptide pools or control peptides (ViraFEST assay). The sample was CD4+ T cells from blood, cultured in vitro. The rearrangement joins TRBV28 to TRBJ1-2, with D perhaps matching TRBD1 (5 bases). The sequence was collected from a human donor who had recovered from COVID-19. CDR3 in amino acids: CASRPTGRVYGYTF. DNA of the CDR3: TGTGCCAGCAGGCCGACGGGGCGGGTTTATGGCTACACCTTC.